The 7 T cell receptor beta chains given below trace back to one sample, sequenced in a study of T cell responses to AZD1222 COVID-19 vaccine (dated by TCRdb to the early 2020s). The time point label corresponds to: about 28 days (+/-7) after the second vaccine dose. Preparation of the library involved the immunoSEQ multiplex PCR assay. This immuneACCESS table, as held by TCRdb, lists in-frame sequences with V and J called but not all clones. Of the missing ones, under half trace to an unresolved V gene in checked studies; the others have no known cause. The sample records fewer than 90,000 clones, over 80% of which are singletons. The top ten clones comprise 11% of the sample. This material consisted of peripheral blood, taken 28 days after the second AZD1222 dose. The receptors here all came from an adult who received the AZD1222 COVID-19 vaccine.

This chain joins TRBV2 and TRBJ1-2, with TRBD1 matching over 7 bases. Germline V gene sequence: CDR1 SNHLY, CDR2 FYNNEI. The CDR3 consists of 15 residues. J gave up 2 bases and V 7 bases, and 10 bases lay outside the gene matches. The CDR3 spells CASNSGDSYNYGYTF. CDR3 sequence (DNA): TGTGCCAGCAATTCGGGGGACAGTTACAACTATGGCTACACCTTC. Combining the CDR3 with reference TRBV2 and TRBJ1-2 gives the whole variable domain EPEVTQTPSHQVTQMGQEVILRCVPISNHLYFYWYRQILGQKVEFLVSFYNNEISEKSEIFDDQFSVERPDGSNFTLKIRSTKLEDSAMYFCASNSGDSYNYGYTFGSGTRLTVV.

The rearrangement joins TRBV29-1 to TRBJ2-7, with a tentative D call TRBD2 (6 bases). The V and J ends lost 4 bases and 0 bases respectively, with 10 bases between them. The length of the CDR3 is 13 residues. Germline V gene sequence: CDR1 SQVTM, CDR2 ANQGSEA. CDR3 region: CSVVEGSSYEQYF. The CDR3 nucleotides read TGCAGCGTTGTGGAGGGGAGCTCCTACGAGCAGTACTTC.

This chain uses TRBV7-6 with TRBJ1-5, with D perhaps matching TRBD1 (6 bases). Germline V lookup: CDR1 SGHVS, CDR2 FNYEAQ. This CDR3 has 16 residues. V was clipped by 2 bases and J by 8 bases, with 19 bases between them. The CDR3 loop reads CASSLLEQGLFEPQHF. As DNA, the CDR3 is TGTGCCAGCAGCTTATTGGAACAGGGCCTGTTTGAGCCCCAGCATTTT.

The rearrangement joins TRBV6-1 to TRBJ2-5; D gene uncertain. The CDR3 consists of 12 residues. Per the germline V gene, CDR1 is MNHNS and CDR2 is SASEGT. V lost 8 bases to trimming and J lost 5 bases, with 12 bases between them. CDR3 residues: CASAVRRETQYF. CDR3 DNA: TGTGCCAGCGCTGTTAGAAGGGAGACCCAGTACTTC.

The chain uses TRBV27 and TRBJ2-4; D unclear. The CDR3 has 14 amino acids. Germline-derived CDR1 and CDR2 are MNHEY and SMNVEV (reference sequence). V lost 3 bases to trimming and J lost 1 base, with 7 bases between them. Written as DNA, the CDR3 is TGTGCCAGCAGTTTTTCTGGGGCCAAAAACATTCAGTACTTC. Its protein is CASSFSGAKNIQYF.

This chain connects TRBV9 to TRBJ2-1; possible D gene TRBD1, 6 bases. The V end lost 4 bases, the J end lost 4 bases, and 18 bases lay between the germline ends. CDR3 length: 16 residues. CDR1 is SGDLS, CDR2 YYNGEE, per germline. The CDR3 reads CASSPSGQLFYNEQFF. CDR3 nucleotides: TGTGCCAGCAGCCCCTCCGGACAGCTATTTTACAATGAGCAGTTCTTC.

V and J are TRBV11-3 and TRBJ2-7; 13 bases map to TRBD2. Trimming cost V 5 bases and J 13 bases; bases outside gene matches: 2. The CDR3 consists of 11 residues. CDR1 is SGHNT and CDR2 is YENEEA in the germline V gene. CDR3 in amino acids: CASSRTSGGYF. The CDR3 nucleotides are TGTGCCAGCAGCAGGACTAGCGGGGGATACTTC.